Included here is one T cell receptor (beta chain) sequence, with context. Its antigen is not yet known. No base-level quality is on record; no much larger clone is a single base apart. This entry belongs to a study of T cell changes during pregnancy in multiple sclerosis (dated by TCRdb to the late 2010s). Some background on the complete study: In women with multiple sclerosis, the researchers looked at how the T cell repertoire shifted as pregnancy progressed.

V sheds 0 bases and J sheds 1 base, leaving 10 bases between their ends. The CDR3 contains 16 residues, cysteine and phenylalanine counted. The read is trimmed to its CDR3 DNA, 48 bases read in frame from base 1. Based on the germline V gene, the CDR1 and CDR2 sequences are LGHNA and YSLEER. Library method: the immunoSEQ multiplex PCR assay. TCRdb took this table from immuneACCESS and kept in-frame rearrangements with V and J called. Such tables lack part of the clones; where checked against another copy, unresolved V genes explain under half of the gap, and the rest is unexplained. The sample table records roughly 32,000 clones; 91% of these occur just once. The top ten clonotypes cover approximately 4% of the sample.

The chain is assembled from TRBV4-3 and TRBJ2-1; the D gene is possibly TRBD2, with 6 bases matching. The sequencing used CD8+ T cells from peripheral blood mononuclear cells, collected in the second trimester of pregnancy. This clonotype was obtained from a female donor in good health, enrolled as a control in a pregnancy study. The DNA is as follows: TGCGCCAGCAGCCAAGAGACGGCGGGATCCTACAATGAGCAGTTCTTC. Translated, this is CASSQETAGSYNEQFF.